The 2 T cell receptor beta chains given below trace back to one sample, sequenced in a study of T-cell memory formation after mild COVID-19. TCRdb re-analysed the 5' RACE reads in MiXCR, keeping a single row per CDR3 protein. This sample has roughly 52,000 distinct CDR3 sequences; about 7.3% occur once, and the top ten carry roughly 1.5%. The sequencing input was PBMCs or a T cell subset sorted from them (not recorded which). These receptors all stem from a man aged 18 to 29 who had mild COVID-19 (a few samples of this study predate the infection). Cell type and time point are not known.

The chain joins TRBV9 to TRBJ2-7; D may be TRBD2 (7 bases). Deletions cut 7 bases from V and 4 bases from J, with 18 bases between. The CDR3 runs 14 residues. Germline CDR1 and CDR2: SGDLS and YYNGEE. The CDR3 nucleotides read TGTGCCAGCTCAGTGGGGGGGCCAGGGTACGAGCAGTACTTC. Translated: CASSVGGPGYEQYF.

This clonotype was observed a few times. The chain couples TRBV19 to TRBJ2-2; D possibly corresponds to TRBD1 (6 bases). The V end was cut by 7 bases, the J end by 0 bases, with 15 bases between. The germline gives CDR1 LNHDA, CDR2 SQIVND (reference sequence). This CDR3 spans 16 amino acids. The chain's CDR3 is CASMWTVGANTGELFF. The DNA for the CDR3 is TGTGCCAGTATGTGGACAGTCGGAGCGAACACCGGGGAGCTGTTTTTT.